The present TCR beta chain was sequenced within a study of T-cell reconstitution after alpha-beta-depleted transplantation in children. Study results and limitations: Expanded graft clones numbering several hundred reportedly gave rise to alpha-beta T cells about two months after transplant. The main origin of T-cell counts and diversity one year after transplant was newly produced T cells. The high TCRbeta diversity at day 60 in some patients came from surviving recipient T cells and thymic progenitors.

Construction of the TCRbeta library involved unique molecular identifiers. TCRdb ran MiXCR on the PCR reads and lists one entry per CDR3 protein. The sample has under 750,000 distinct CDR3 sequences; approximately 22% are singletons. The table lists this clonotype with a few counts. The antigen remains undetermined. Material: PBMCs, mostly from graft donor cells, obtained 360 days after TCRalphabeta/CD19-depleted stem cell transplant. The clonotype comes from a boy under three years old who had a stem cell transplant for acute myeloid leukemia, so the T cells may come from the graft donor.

DNA for the CDR3: TGTGCCAGCTCACCTGACGGGTATGGCTACACCTTC. Its protein product is CASSPDGYGYTF. The chain employs TRBV18 and TRBJ1-2; the D is unclear. The length of the CDR3 is 12 residues. Germline V gene lookup returns CDR1 KGHSH and CDR2 LQKENI. V lost 3 bases to trimming and J lost 5 bases, with 7 bases between them.